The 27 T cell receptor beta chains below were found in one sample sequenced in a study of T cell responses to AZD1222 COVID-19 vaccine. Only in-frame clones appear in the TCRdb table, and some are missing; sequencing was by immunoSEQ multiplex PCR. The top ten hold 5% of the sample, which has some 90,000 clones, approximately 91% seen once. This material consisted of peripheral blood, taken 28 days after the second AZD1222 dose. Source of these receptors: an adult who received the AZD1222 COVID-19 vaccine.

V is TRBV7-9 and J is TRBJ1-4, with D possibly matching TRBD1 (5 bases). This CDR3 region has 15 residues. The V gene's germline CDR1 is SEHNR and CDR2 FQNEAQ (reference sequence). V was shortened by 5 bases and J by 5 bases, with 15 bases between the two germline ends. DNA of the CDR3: TGTGCCAGCAGCCCTGAGTTGGGACTAAATGAAAAACTGTTTTTT. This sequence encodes CASSPELGLNEKLFF.

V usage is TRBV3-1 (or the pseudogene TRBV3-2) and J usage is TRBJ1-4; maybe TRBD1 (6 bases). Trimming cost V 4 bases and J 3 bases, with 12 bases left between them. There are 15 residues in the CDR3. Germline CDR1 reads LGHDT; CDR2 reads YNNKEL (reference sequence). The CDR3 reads CASSREGVANEKLFF. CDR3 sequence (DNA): TGTGCCAGCAGCCGCGAGGGGGTAGCTAATGAAAAACTGTTTTTT.

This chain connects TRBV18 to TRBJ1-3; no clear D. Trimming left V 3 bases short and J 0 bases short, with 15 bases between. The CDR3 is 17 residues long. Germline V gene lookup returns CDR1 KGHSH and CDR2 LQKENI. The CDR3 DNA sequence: TGTGCCAGCTCACCTCAAAACGACGGAGTCTCTGGAAACACCATATATTTT. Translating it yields CASSPQNDGVSGNTIYF.

CDR3 loop: CASSEAGSNQPQHF. CDR3 coding DNA: TGTGCCAGCAGTGAGGCCGGGAGCAATCAGCCCCAGCATTTT. The chain links TRBV6-1 to TRBJ1-5; no reliable D call. CDR3 size: 14 residues. Trimming stripped 3 bases from V and 1 base from J, with 7 bases between. CDR1 and CDR2 from the germline V gene are MNHNS and SASEGT.

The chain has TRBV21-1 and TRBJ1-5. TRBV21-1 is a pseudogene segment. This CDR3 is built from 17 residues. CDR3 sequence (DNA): TGTGCCAGCAGCAAAGGTAGGACTGAAAAAAGCAATCAGCCCCAGCATTTT. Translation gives CASSKGRTEKSNQPQHF.

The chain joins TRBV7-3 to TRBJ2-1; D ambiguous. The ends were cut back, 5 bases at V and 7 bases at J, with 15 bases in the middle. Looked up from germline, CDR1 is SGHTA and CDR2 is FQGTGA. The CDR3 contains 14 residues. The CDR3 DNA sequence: TGTGCCAGCAGCACTTCCCCAGCGCGGAATGAGCAGTTCTTC. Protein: CASSTSPARNEQFF. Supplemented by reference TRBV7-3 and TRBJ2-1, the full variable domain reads GAGVSQTPSNKVTEKGKYVELRCDPISGHTALYWYRQSLGQGPEFLIYFQGTGAADDSGLPNDRFFAVRPEGSVSTLKIQRTERGDSAVYLCASSTSPARNEQFFGPGTRLTVL.

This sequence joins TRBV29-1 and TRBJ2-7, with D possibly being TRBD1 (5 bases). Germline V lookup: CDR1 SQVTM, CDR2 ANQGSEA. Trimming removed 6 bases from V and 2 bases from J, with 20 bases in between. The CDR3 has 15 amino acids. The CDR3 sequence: CSVKGDTKGTYEQYF. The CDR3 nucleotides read TGCAGCGTGAAGGGCGACACGAAGGGGACCTACGAGCAGTACTTC.

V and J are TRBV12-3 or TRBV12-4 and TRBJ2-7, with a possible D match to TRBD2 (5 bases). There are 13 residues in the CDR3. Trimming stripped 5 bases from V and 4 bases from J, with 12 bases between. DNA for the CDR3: TGTGCCAGCAGTCCAAGCCCGGGATACGAGCAGTACTTC. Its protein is CASSPSPGYEQYF.

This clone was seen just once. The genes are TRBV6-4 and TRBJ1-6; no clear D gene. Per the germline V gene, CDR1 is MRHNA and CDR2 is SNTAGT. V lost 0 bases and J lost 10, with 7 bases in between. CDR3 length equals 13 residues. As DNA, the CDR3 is TGTGCCAGCAGTGACTCGGAGGGCTCACCCCTCCACTTT. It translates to CASSDSEGSPLHF.

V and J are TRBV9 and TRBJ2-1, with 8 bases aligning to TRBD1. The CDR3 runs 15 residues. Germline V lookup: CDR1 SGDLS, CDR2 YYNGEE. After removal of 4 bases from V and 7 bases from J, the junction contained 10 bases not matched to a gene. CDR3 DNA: TGTGCCAGCAGCAGGACAGGGATTCCCGAAAATGAGCAGTTCTTC. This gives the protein CASSRTGIPENEQFF.

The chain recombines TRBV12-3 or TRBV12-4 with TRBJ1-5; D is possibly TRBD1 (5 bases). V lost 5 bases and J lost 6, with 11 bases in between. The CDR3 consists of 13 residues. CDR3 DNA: TGTGCCAGCAGTGGGCGCGGGGGTCAGCCCCAGCATTTT. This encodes CASSGRGGQPQHF.

CDR3 nucleotide sequence: TGCGCCAGCAGCTCTCGGTCTACGAACACCGGGGAGCTGTTTTTT. Translating gives CASSSRSTNTGELFF. The chain links TRBV5-1 to TRBJ2-2; D unclear. Trimming took 3 bases from V and 0 from J, leaving 9 bases between them. Germline V gene sequence: CDR1 SGHRS, CDR2 YFSETQ. CDR3 size: 15 residues.

The CDR3 loop is CASSSPGANTDTQYF. The CDR3 bases are TGTGCCAGCTCCTCCCCAGGGGCGAACACAGATACGCAGTATTTT. The chain links TRBV18 to TRBJ2-3; a possible D gene is TRBD1 (6 bases). Trimming removed 6 bases from V and 2 bases from J, with 15 bases in between. Germline CDR1 is KGHSH and CDR2 is LQKENI. The CDR3 runs to 15 residues. Using reference TRBV18 and TRBJ2-3 for the parts outside the CDR3, the full variable domain is NAGVMQNPRHLVRRRGQEARLRCSPMKGHSHVYWYRQLPEEGLKFMVYLQKENIIDESGMPKERFSAEFPKEGPSILRIQQVVRGDSAAYFCASSSPGANTDTQYFGPGTRLTVL.

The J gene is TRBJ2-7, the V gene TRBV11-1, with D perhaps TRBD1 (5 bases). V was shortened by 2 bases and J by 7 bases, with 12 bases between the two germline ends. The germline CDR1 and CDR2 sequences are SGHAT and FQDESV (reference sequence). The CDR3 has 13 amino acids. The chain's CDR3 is CASSLSGLGEQYF. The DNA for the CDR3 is TGTGCCAGCAGCTTATCAGGGCTGGGAGAGCAGTACTTC. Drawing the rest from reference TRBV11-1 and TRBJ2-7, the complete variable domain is EAEVAQSPRYKITEKSQAVAFWCDPISGHATLYWYRQILGQGPELLVQFQDESVVDDSQLPKDRFSAERLKGVDSTLKIQPAELGDSAMYLCASSLSGLGEQYFGPGTRLTVT.

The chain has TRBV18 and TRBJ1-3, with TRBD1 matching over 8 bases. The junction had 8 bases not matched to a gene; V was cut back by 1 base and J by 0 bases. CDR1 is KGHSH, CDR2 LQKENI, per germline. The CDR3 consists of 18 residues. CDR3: CASSPRVGQGNSGNTIYF. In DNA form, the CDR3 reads TGTGCCAGCTCACCACGTGTAGGACAGGGAAACTCTGGAAACACCATATATTTT. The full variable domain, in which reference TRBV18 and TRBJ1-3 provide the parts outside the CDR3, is NAGVMQNPRHLVRRRGQEARLRCSPMKGHSHVYWYRQLPEEGLKFMVYLQKENIIDESGMPKERFSAEFPKEGPSILRIQQVVRGDSAAYFCASSPRVGQGNSGNTIYFGEGSWLTVV.

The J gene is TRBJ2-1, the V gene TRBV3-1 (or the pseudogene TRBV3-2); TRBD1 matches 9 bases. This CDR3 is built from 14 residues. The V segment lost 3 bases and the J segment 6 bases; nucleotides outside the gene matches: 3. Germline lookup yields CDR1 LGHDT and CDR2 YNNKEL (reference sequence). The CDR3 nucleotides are TGTGCCAGCAGCCAGAGGACAGGGGCCAATGAGCAGTTCTTC. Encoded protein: CASSQRTGANEQFF.

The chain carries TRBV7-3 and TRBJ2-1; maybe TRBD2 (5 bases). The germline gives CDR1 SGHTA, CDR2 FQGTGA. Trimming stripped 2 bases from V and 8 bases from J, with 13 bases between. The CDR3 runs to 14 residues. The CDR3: CASSLLGSGDEQFF. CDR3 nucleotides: TGTGCCAGCAGCTTACTGGGGTCCGGGGATGAGCAGTTCTTC.

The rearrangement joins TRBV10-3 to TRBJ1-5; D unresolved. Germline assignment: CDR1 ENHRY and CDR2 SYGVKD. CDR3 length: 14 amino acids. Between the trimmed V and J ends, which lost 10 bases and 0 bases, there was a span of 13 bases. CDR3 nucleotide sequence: TGTGCCACGCAGGACGTAAATAGCAATCAGCCCCAGCATTTT. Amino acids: CATQDVNSNQPQHF.

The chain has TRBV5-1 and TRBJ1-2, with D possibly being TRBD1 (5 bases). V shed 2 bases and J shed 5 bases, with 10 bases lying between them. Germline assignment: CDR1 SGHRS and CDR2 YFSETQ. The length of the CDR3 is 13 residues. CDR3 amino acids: CASSFSGEYGYTF. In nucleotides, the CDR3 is TGCGCCAGCAGCTTCTCGGGGGAATATGGCTACACCTTC.

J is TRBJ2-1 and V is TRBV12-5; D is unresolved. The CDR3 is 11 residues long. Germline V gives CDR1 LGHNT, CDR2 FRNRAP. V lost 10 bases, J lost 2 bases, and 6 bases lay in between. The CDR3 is CATTPYNEQFF. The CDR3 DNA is TGTGCTACCACCCCCTACAATGAGCAGTTCTTC.

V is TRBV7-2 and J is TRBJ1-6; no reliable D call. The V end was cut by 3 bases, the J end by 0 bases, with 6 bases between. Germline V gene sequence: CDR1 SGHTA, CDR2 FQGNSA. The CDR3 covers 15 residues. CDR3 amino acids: CASSLIRSYNSPLHF. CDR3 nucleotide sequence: TGTGCCAGCAGCTTGATCCGCTCCTATAATTCACCCCTCCACTTT.

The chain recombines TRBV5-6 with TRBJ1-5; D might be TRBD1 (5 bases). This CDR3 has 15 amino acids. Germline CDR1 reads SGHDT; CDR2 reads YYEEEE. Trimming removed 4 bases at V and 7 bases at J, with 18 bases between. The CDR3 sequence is CASSRWSQGGQPQHF. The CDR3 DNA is TGTGCCAGCAGCCGCTGGTCCCAGGGTGGCCAGCCCCAGCATTTT.

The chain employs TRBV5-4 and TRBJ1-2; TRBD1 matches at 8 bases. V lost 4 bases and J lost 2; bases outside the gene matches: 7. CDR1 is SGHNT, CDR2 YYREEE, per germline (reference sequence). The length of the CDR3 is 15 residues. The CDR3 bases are TGTGCCAGCAGCCGCCCGACAGGGGCCAACTATGGCTACACCTTC. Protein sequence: CASSRPTGANYGYTF. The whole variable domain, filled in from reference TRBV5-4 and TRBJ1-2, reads ETGVTQSPTHLIKTRGQQVTLRCSSQSGHNTVSWYQQALGQGPQFIFQYYREEENGRGNFPPRFSGLQFPNYSSELNVNALELDDSALYLCASSRPTGANYGYTFGSGTRLTVV.

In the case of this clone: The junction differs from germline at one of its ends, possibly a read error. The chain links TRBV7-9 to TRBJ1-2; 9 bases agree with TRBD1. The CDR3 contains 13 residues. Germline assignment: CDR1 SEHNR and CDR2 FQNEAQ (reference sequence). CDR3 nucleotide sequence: TGTGCCAGCAGCTTAGCCCAACAGGGGGCAACGACTTTC. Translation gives CASSLAQQGATTF.

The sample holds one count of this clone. The CDR3, as DNA: TGTGCCAGCAGCTCTCGGGAGGTCGGCACTGAAGCTTTCTTT. Protein product: CASSSREVGTEAFF. The rearrangement uses TRBV5-5 and TRBJ1-1; D ambiguous. The CDR3 loop spans 14 amino acids. V lost 3 bases, J lost 4 bases, and 13 bases lay in between. From germline, CDR1 is SGHKS and CDR2 YYEKEE (reference sequence).

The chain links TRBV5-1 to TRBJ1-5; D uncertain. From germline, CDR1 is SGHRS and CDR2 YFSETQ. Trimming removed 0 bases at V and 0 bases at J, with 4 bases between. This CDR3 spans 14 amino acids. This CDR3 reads CASSLDTSNQPQHF. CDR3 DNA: TGCGCCAGCAGCTTGGACACTAGCAATCAGCCCCAGCATTTT.

The CDR3: CSVTSGEFRYNEQFF. Written as DNA, the CDR3 is TGCAGCGTTACTAGCGGTGAATTCCGTTACAATGAGCAGTTCTTC. The chain couples TRBV29-1 to TRBJ2-1; 8 bases are a match to TRBD2. The length of the CDR3 is 15 residues. V shed 5 bases, J shed 4 bases, and the junction held 10 bases outside the gene matches. The germline CDR1 and CDR2 sequences are SQVTM and ANQGSEA.